The 26 T cell receptor beta chains below were found in one sample sequenced in a study of spatial heterogeneity in lung cancer (dated by TCRdb to 2018 to 2020). Study-level results and caveats: The tumor nonsynonymous mutation count correlated with the number of expanded alpha and beta TCRs within the tumor.

Their antigens are not known. The library was made by 5' RACE. This sample was sequenced with a NextSeq 500. TCRdb trimmed the raw reads at Q25, called clones with MiXCR and kept productive beta chains. Records with the same CDR3 protein are collapsed into one entry carrying the most frequent genes and DNA. This sample gives roughly 12,000 distinct CDR3 sequences in total; around 6.1% of them show up just once. The top ten constitute about 3.5% of the sample. Taken with the paper, the label for time point translates to: sample taken at primary tumor resection. The specimen comprised lung tumor tissue, sampled at surgery. Every receptor here comes from a female donor with early-stage non-small cell lung cancer.

This clonotype was observed at least ten times. The chain is built from TRBV18 and TRBJ2-1; TRBD2 aligns across 11 bases. CDR1 and CDR2 (germline): KGHSH, LQKENI. The CDR3 contains 20 residues. V shed 2 bases, J shed 6 bases, and the junction held 18 bases outside the gene matches. CDR3 bases: TGTGCCAGCTCACCATTAGCGGGAGGGCCTAGGTTAGGCTACGGCAATGAGCAGTTCTTC. It yields the protein CASSPLAGGPRLGYGNEQFF.

By sample fraction, this clonotype is medium-sized. The rearrangement uses TRBV6-2 or TRBV6-3 and TRBJ2-2; TRBD2 is a possible D gene (5 bases). Germline loops: CDR1 MNHEY, CDR2 SVGEGT. The CDR3 totals 14 residues. The V end was cut by 10 bases, the J end by 2 bases, with 14 bases between. The CDR3: CATHIGLNTGELFF. The CDR3 coding sequence is TGTGCCACCCATATCGGACTTAACACCGGGGAGCTGTTTTTT.

Ten or more counts support this clonotype. The rearrangement uses TRBV11-2 and TRBJ2-3; no definite D call. CDR1 and CDR2 from the germline V gene are SGHAT and FQNNGV. Trimming shortened V by 0 bases and J by 7 bases, and 8 bases separated the two germline ends. This CDR3 is built from 13 residues. The CDR3 DNA reads TGTGCCAGCAGCTTAGATCCGACAAATACGCAGTATTTT. This sequence encodes CASSLDPTNTQYF.

This clonotype was counted many times. CDR3 amino acids: CASSLQVNEQFF. The CDR3 DNA is TGTGCCAGCAGTTTACAGGTCAATGAGCAGTTCTTC. The rearrangement joins TRBV28 to TRBJ2-1; D is uncertain. Germline loops: CDR1 MDHEN, CDR2 SYDVKM. V was pared by 2 bases and J by 6 bases, with 5 bases between. The CDR3 spans 12 residues.

In this sample, this clonotype turned up many times. CDR3 bases: TGCAGTGCTAGAGATTGGTCTCGGGGCGGGAGAGTCTACAATGAGCAGTTCTTC. This codes for CSARDWSRGGRVYNEQFF. The chain carries TRBV20-1 and TRBJ2-1, with TRBD2 identical over 7 bases. This CDR3 has 18 amino acids. Losses at the gene ends were 0 bases for V and 3 bases for J; bases not matched to a gene: 14. Looked up from germline, CDR1 is DFQATT and CDR2 is SNEGSKA (reference sequence).

This clonotype has a count of ten or more. The rearrangement uses TRBV4-3 and TRBJ2-1, with D unclear. The CDR3 is 15 amino acids. Germline lookup yields CDR1 LGHNA and CDR2 YSLEER. The V and J ends lost 4 bases and 0 bases respectively, with 10 bases between them. DNA for the CDR3: TGCGCCAGCAGCCGAATAGCTGGCTCCTACAATGAGCAGTTCTTC. It translates to CASSRIAGSYNEQFF.

Sample share makes this clonotype medium-sized. This rearrangement joins TRBV5-6 to TRBJ1-1; no definite D call. Germline V gene sequence: CDR1 SGHDT, CDR2 YYEEEE. The CDR3 loop spans 14 amino acids. With 5 bases removed from V and 4 bases from J, the gap between germline ends came to 15 bases. CDR3 DNA sequence: TGTGCCAGCAGGAAAGGTGGTGGGAGCACTGAAGCTTTCTTT. Translating gives CASRKGGGSTEAFF.

This clonotype is classed as medium-sized. The chain joins TRBV15 to TRBJ2-2; no clear D. There are 13 residues in the CDR3. Germline CDR1 is LNHNV and CDR2 is YYDKDF (reference sequence). V gave up 4 bases and J gave up 2 bases, with 5 bases separating them. The CDR3 coding sequence is TGTGCCACCAGCACCGTTAACACCGGGGAGCTGTTTTTT. This sequence encodes CATSTVNTGELFF.

This clonotype showed up many times. The CDR3 loop reads CASTRELAGPDTQYF. In nucleotides, the CDR3 is TGTGCCAGCACCAGAGAGCTAGCGGGACCAGATACGCAGTATTTT. The chain combines TRBV12-3 or TRBV12-4 with TRBJ2-3, with TRBD2 identical over 9 bases. V lost 7 bases to trimming and J lost 4 bases; unmatched junction nucleotides: 9. This CDR3 has 15 amino acids.

This clonotype turned up a few times. V is TRBV29-1 and J is TRBJ2-1; TRBD1 matches 7 bases. This CDR3 is 14 amino acids long. Germline lookup yields CDR1 SQVTM and CDR2 ANQGSEA. The V gene end was trimmed by 4 bases and the J gene end by 3 bases; junction bases not matched to a gene: 6. The CDR3 here is CSVGVRGLYNEQFF. The DNA for the CDR3 is TGCAGCGTTGGGGTGAGGGGGCTCTACAATGAGCAGTTCTTC.

This clonotype is labeled as medium-sized. This sequence joins TRBV6-1 and TRBJ1-2, with 9 positions matching TRBD1. Unmatched junction bases numbered 10, after V lost 5 bases and J lost 6 bases. Germline-derived CDR1 and CDR2 are MNHNS and SASEGT. The CDR3 totals 15 residues. The CDR3, as DNA: TGTGCCAGCAGTTTACAGGGGGCGCAGCTGGATGGCTACACCTTC. Protein sequence: CASSLQGAQLDGYTF.

This clonotype is medium-sized in the sample. This sequence joins TRBV6-2 or TRBV6-3 and TRBJ1-1; D call uncertain. The CDR3 loop spans 18 amino acids. Germline values: CDR1 MNHEY, CDR2 SVGEGT. Trimming cost V 6 bases and J 0 bases, with 23 bases left between them. The CDR3 protein is CASRVHAYGVNMNTEAFF. The CDR3 bases are TGTGCCAGCAGAGTACATGCCTATGGAGTGAACATGAACACTGAAGCTTTCTTT.

In this sample, this clonotype turned up many times. This chain connects TRBV20-1 to TRBJ1-4; tentatively, D is TRBD1 (5 bases). Germline CDR1 is DFQATT and CDR2 is SNEGSKA (reference sequence). The CDR3 runs to 13 residues. Trimming removed 2 bases at V and 5 bases at J, with 9 bases between. CDR3 residues: CSARQGGNEKLFF. CDR3 DNA: TGCAGTGCTAGACAGGGCGGGAATGAAAAACTGTTTTTT.

CDR3 sequence reads: CARAVEDQPQHF. CDR3 sequence (DNA): TGCGCCAGGGCGGTGGAAGATCAGCCCCAGCATTTT. The rearrangement links TRBV4-3 to TRBJ1-5; D unclear. V shed 9 bases and J shed 5 bases, with 11 bases lying between them. The germline V gene encodes CDR1 LGHNA and CDR2 YSLEER. The CDR3 runs to 12 residues.

This clonotype came up a few times. CDR3 DNA: TGTGCCAGCAGCAAAGGACAGGTTCTCCCCTACGAGCAGTACTTC. Protein product: CASSKGQVLPYEQYF. V usage is TRBV21-1 and J usage is TRBJ2-7; TRBD1, the table's D call, was not compared with the DNA. TRBV21-1 is classified as a pseudogene. The CDR3 loop spans 15 amino acids.

This clonotype was detected ten times or more. This chain links TRBV20-1 with TRBJ2-1; D is undetermined. The CDR3 has 14 amino acids. Germline V gene lookup returns CDR1 DFQATT and CDR2 SNEGSKA (reference sequence). Trimming took 6 bases from V and 6 from J, leaving 18 bases between them. CDR3 sequence: CSALVGSPRNEQFF. The CDR3, as DNA: TGCAGTGCCCTGGTTGGTTCACCCCGCAATGAGCAGTTCTTC.

This clonotype counts as medium-sized. The chain couples TRBV7-8 to TRBJ2-7, with TRBD2 matching over 7 bases. The germline V gene has CDR1 SGHVS and CDR2 FQNEAQ. The CDR3 length is 19 residues. V gave up 0 bases and J gave up 3 bases; unmatched junction bases: 17. This CDR3 is CASSLASVGGSGSLYEQYF. In nucleotides, the CDR3 is TGTGCCAGCAGCTTAGCGTCGGTGGGCGGGAGTGGCTCTCTCTACGAGCAGTACTTC.

With regard to this clonotype: A read error may be the cause here, since a much bigger clone is one base away. The rearrangement joins TRBV20-1 to TRBJ1-4, with 7 bases identical to TRBD1. Germline trimming cut 3 bases from V and 6 bases from J; bases unmatched to any gene: 7. The CDR3 consists of 14 residues. The germline gives CDR1 DFQATT, CDR2 SNEGSKA (reference sequence). CDR3 nucleotide sequence: TGCAGTGCTAGCACAGGGGCGGGTGATGAAAAACTGTTTTTT. This sequence encodes CSASTGAGDEKLFF.

There are many counts of this clonotype. The chain carries TRBV5-1 and TRBJ2-3; D may be TRBD2 (6 bases). The germline gives CDR1 SGHRS, CDR2 YFSETQ. V was trimmed by 4 bases and J by 5 bases, leaving 17 bases between them. CDR3 length: 15 amino acids. CDR3 DNA sequence: TGCGCCAGCAGCCCAATTGGGACTGCCGGAGATACGCAGTATTTT. It translates to CASSPIGTAGDTQYF.

The CDR3 coding sequence is TGTGCCAGCTCAAGGGGTATGGCCGGGGAGCTGTTTTTT. Protein sequence: CASSRGMAGELFF. The chain carries TRBV7-3 and TRBJ2-2; TRBD1 is a possible D gene (5 bases). Trimming cost V 8 bases and J 6 bases, with 13 bases left between them. Germline V gene lookup returns CDR1 SGHTA and CDR2 FQGTGA. The CDR3 is 13 residues long.

This clonotype occurred many times. The gene calls are TRBV6-6 and TRBJ2-5, with D hard to call. V was pared by 5 bases and J by 1 base, with 20 bases between. The CDR3 is 17 residues long. Germline-derived CDR1 and CDR2 are MNHNY and SVGAGI (reference sequence). The CDR3 DNA is TGTGCCAGCAGTACCCCCCTGCGGCTACGAAGCCAAGAGACCCAGTACTTC. This translates into CASSTPLRLRSQETQYF.

This clonotype was seen a handful of times. V is TRBV4-1 and J is TRBJ2-3; 7 bases align to TRBD1. Germline CDR1 reads MGHRA; CDR2 reads YSYEKL. The CDR3 contains 17 residues. Losses at the gene ends were 1 base for V and 7 bases for J; bases not matched to a gene: 14. Here the CDR3 reads CASSQVGPGQITNTQYF. The CDR3 DNA sequence: TGCGCCAGCAGCCAAGTCGGACCGGGACAGATAACAAATACGCAGTATTTT.

This clonotype has more than one count but fewer than ten. V gene TRBV6-6 combines with J gene TRBJ2-7; D not resolved. The CDR3 is 13 residues long. V was trimmed by 3 bases and J by 2 bases, leaving 8 bases between them. Germline V gene sequence: CDR1 MNHNY, CDR2 SVGAGI (reference sequence). CDR3 loop: CASSYGRTYEQYF. The CDR3 bases are TGTGCCAGCAGTTATGGACGGACCTACGAGCAGTACTTC.

This clonotype ranks as medium-sized. The chain is built from TRBV7-6 and TRBJ1-6; no definite D call. The V end lost 4 bases, the J end lost 7 bases, and 11 bases lay between the germline ends. Germline V gene sequence: CDR1 SGHVS, CDR2 FNYEAQ. This CDR3 comprises 14 residues. CDR3 in amino acids: CASSSEGRNSPLHF. The CDR3 region has the DNA TGTGCCAGCAGCTCCGAGGGAAGGAATTCACCCCTCCACTTT.

This clonotype was counted ten times or more. V is TRBV28 and J is TRBJ2-7, with TRBD1 as a possible D gene (6 bases). This CDR3 has 12 amino acids. V dropped 6 bases and J dropped 6 bases, with 12 bases sitting between them. Germline CDR1 reads MDHEN; CDR2 reads SYDVKM. The chain's CDR3 is CASRSRGREQYF. The CDR3 bases are TGTGCCAGCAGGAGCAGGGGACGCGAGCAGTACTTC.

This clonotype is medium-sized (0.01 to 0.1%) in the sample. V usage is TRBV6-1 and J usage is TRBJ1-4; D gene ambiguous. Germline CDR1 is MNHNS and CDR2 is SASEGT. Trimming pared 8 bases from V and 3 bases from J, leaving 10 bases between. The CDR3 is 13 residues long. CDR3 protein: CASGEASNEKLFF. The CDR3 DNA follows: TGTGCCAGCGGGGAGGCGTCTAATGAAAAACTGTTTTTT.